The 18 T cell receptor beta chains reported below all come from one sample, sequenced in a study of CD8 T cells in Susac syndrome. Random hexamers primed reverse transcription of about 0.5 to 1 ug RNA. In TCRdb, the immunoSEQ multiplex PCR reads were re-called with MiXCR into one record per CDR3 protein. Of 150,000 to 200,000 distinct CDR3 sequences listed, 94% are singletons. Sequencing was done on a sample of CD4+ T cells from PBMCs. These receptors all come from a human donor with multiple sclerosis.

The chain uses TRBV11-1 and TRBJ2-6, with D unresolved. This CDR3 region has 15 residues. Germline CDR1 reads SGHAT; CDR2 reads FQDESV (reference sequence). Deletions cut 5 bases from V and 0 bases from J, with 8 bases between. DNA for the CDR3: TGTGCCAGCAGCCAAAGTAGCTCTGGGGCCAACGTCCTGACTTTC. This encodes CASSQSSSGANVLTF.

CDR3 bases: TGTGCCAGCAGCAGGGGGGGGAGCTCGAACACTGAAGCTTTCTTT. Translated: CASSRGGSSNTEAFF. This rearrangement joins TRBV7-2 to TRBJ1-1; maybe TRBD1 (6 bases). CDR3 length: 15 residues. Trimming removed 5 bases at V and 1 base at J, with 14 bases between. CDR1 and CDR2 (germline): SGHTA, FQGNSA.

The V gene is TRBV4-1, the J gene TRBJ1-2; TRBD1 aligns across 7 bases. V was clipped by 1 base and J by 4 bases; unmatched bases: 6. This CDR3 has 15 residues. Germline-derived CDR1 and CDR2 are MGHRA and YSYEKL. The CDR3 protein is CASSQGLGQAYGYTF. The CDR3 nucleotides are TGCGCCAGCAGCCAAGGCCTCGGACAGGCCTATGGCTACACCTTC.

The chain carries TRBV7-9 and TRBJ2-5; D not certain. This CDR3 region has 15 residues. Germline loops: CDR1 SEHNR, CDR2 FQNEAQ (reference sequence). Between the trimmed V and J ends, which lost 10 bases and 3 bases, there was a span of 21 bases. This chain's CDR3 is CATRSGRTLKETQYF. The DNA of the CDR3 is TGTGCCACCCGTTCGGGCCGAACCTTAAAAGAGACCCAGTACTTC.

V is TRBV4-2 and J is TRBJ2-7; 10 nucleotides line up with TRBD2. Germline CDR1 reads LGHNA; CDR2 reads YNFKEQ. Trimming removed 0 bases from V and 7 bases from J; junction bases left unmatched: 21. The CDR3 extends over 20 amino acids. The CDR3 nucleotides read TGTGCCAGCAGCCAAGATCGTTGGCTAGCGGGAGTCCTCTCCGCTGGGGAGCAGTACTTC. It yields the protein CASSQDRWLAGVLSAGEQYF.

The V call is TRBV30, the J call TRBJ1-6; D is unclear. Germline V gives CDR1 GTSNPN, CDR2 SVGIG (reference sequence). V was trimmed by 3 bases and J by 7 bases, leaving 10 bases between them. The CDR3 runs to 13 residues. The CDR3 DNA reads TGTGCCTGGAGGAACAGACCCAATTCACCCCTCCACTTT. Protein sequence: CAWRNRPNSPLHF. Full variable domain (remainder filled in from reference TRBV30 and TRBJ1-6): SQTIHQWPATLVQPVGSPLSLECTVEGTSNPNLYWYRQAAGRGLQLLFYSVGIGQISSEVPQNLSASRPQDRQFILSSKKLLLSDSGFYLCAWRNRPNSPLHFGNGTRLTVT.

V and J are TRBV29-1 and TRBJ2-1; the D is unclear. The V gene lost 7 bases and the J gene lost 8 bases, with 9 bases spanning the gap. This CDR3 region has 10 residues. From germline, CDR1 is SQVTM and CDR2 ANQGSEA. The CDR3 nucleotides read TGCAGCGCCCGAAACGATGAGCAGTTCTTC. It is translated as CSARNDEQFF.

This sequence joins TRBV29-1 and TRBJ1-3; perhaps TRBD1 as D (6 bases). The CDR3 has 14 amino acids. Looked up from germline, CDR1 is SQVTM and CDR2 is ANQGSEA. Trimming took off 5 bases at V and 0 bases at J, with 11 bases between the two ends. The CDR3 nucleotides are TGCAGCGTTACAGGGAGCTCCTCTGGAAACACCATATATTTT. Translation gives CSVTGSSSGNTIYF.

This chain uses TRBV9 with TRBJ2-2; 13 positions match TRBD2. CDR1 SGDLS and CDR2 YYNGEE come from the germline V gene. The CDR3 length is 16 residues. J was trimmed by 5 bases and V by 3 bases; bases with no gene match: 4. The CDR3 spells CASSDRLAGGTGELFF. The CDR3 bases are TGTGCCAGCAGCGACAGACTAGCGGGAGGAACCGGGGAGCTGTTTTTT.

V and J are TRBV2 and TRBJ2-4, with a tentative D call TRBD1 (6 bases). CDR3 length equals 13 residues. CDR1 SNHLY and CDR2 FYNNEI come from the germline V gene. V lost 5 bases and J lost 7, with 12 bases in between. CDR3 protein: CASSIQGMNIQYF. CDR3 in DNA: TGTGCCAGCAGTATACAGGGTATGAACATTCAGTACTTC.

The chain is built from TRBV19 and TRBJ2-3; D may be TRBD1 (5 bases). The CDR3 totals 16 residues. V lost 5 bases to trimming and J lost 2 bases, with 17 bases between them. Germline lookup yields CDR1 LNHDA and CDR2 SQIVND (reference sequence). CDR3 DNA: TGTGCCAGTAGTCTGCTCGGACAAGGGTACACAGATACGCAGTATTTT. Amino acid sequence: CASSLLGQGYTDTQYF.

This rearrangement joins TRBV6-1 to TRBJ2-7; 7 positions agree with TRBD2. The germline gives CDR1 MNHNS, CDR2 SASEGT. The CDR3 consists of 13 residues. The junction had 7 bases not matched to a gene; V was cut back by 8 bases and J by 3 bases. DNA of the CDR3: TGTGCCAGCTCCACGCAGCGGGGCTACGAGCAGTACTTC. Protein product: CASSTQRGYEQYF.

This sequence joins TRBV5-4 and TRBJ1-4; D is possibly TRBD1 (5 bases). Trimming removed 2 bases from V and 8 bases from J, with 13 bases in between. The CDR3 covers 14 residues. CDR1 and CDR2 from the germline V gene are SGHNT and YYREEE (reference sequence). The CDR3 DNA follows: TGTGCCAGCAGCTTTGGGGGGTCGGAGGAAAAACTGTTTTTT. Its translation: CASSFGGSEEKLFF.

The chain couples TRBV20-1 to TRBJ2-7, with 7 bases that match TRBD2. Losses at the gene ends were 0 bases for V and 0 bases for J; bases not matched to a gene: 5. The CDR3 loop spans 15 amino acids. The germline CDR1 and CDR2 sequences are DFQATT and SNEGSKA (reference sequence). CDR3 protein: CSARDLQRGSYEQYF. CDR3 DNA sequence: TGCAGTGCTAGAGATCTACAGCGGGGCTCCTACGAGCAGTACTTC.

The V gene is TRBV10-3, the J gene TRBJ1-1; D is uncertain. Germline-derived CDR1 and CDR2 are ENHRY and SYGVKD. V gave up 4 bases and J gave up 5 bases, with 5 bases separating them. The CDR3 contains 11 residues. The CDR3 spells CAISGQTEAFF. CDR3 nucleotides: TGTGCCATCAGTGGCCAGACTGAAGCTTTCTTT.

This chain joins TRBV2 and TRBJ1-5; D is uncertain. Germline V gives CDR1 SNHLY, CDR2 FYNNEI. CDR3 length equals 15 residues. Trimming stripped 3 bases from V and 0 bases from J, with 9 bases between. Here the CDR3 DNA reads TGTGCCAGCAGTGAGGGAGGTTATAGCAATCAGCCCCAGCATTTT. Encoded protein: CASSEGGYSNQPQHF.

V usage is TRBV29-1 and J usage is TRBJ1-1; D unclear. The CDR3 is 17 amino acids. Trimming shortened V by 0 bases and J by 1 base, and 18 bases separated the two germline ends. Germline values: CDR1 SQVTM, CDR2 ANQGSEA. The DNA for the CDR3 is TGCAGCGTTGAAGATCGAGGCGGGCGGACGGCGAACACTGAAGCTTTCTTT. Translated, it gives CSVEDRGGRTANTEAFF.

The chain couples TRBV9 to TRBJ2-3; tentative D call: TRBD2 (5 bases). Germline V gene lookup returns CDR1 SGDLS and CDR2 YYNGEE. V was shortened by 0 bases and J by 8 bases, with 10 bases between the two germline ends. The CDR3 extends over 13 amino acids. The CDR3 region has the DNA TGTGCCAGCAGCGTAGCTGACCGGGGTACGCAGTATTTT. It yields the protein CASSVADRGTQYF.